The following is a TCR beta chain sequence with its context. The data were taken from a study of blood T cell repertoires in COVID-19. Study-wide background: Whether acute or convalescent, the COVID-19 samples came from the United States, Italy and Spain.

V lost 8 bases, J lost 5 bases, and 6 bases stayed unmatched. The CDR3 loop spans 14 amino acids. Per germline, CDR1 MDHEN and CDR2 SYDVKM. Profiled with immunoSEQ multiplex PCR; TCRdb holds only in-frame clones, not every one. The sample lists tens of thousands of clones; around 87% were seen once. Sequenced sample: peripheral blood. The sequence was collected from a human donor with acute or convalescent COVID-19. The donor label of this sample is uncertain. The rearrangement uses TRBV28 and TRBJ2-2; 9 bases are a match to TRBD1. The CDR3 DNA sequence: TGTGCCAGCGGGACAGGGCCGGGGACCGGGGAGCTGTTTTTT. Residues: CASGTGPGTGELFF.